This is a list of T cell receptor beta chains from one sample in a study of response to subunit inactivated influenza vaccine. A single record per CDR3 protein comes from TCRdb applying MiXCR to the RT-PCR reads. In the table there are roughly 160,000 distinct CDR3 sequences, around 11% of which are singletons. Sequenced material: CD8+ T cells sorted from PBMCs, taken 23 to 25 months after vaccination. These TCRs come from a man aged 50-75 years who received an inactivated influenza vaccine. The CDR3 runs from the conserved cysteine through the conserved F or W. The D gene is left open where the match is weak. Size is omitted from some rows. Given values are once, few, many or a class for expanded clones.

TRBJ2-7 | NA | NA | TRBV4-1 | CASSPHENYEQYF | TGCGCCAGCAGCCCACACGAGAACTACGAGCAGTACTTC
TRBJ2-7 | NA | NA | TRBV24-1 | CATSDFSGEGEQYF | TGTGCCACCAGTGATTTTTCGGGGGAAGGCGAGCAGTACTTC
TRBJ2-2 | NA | TRBD2 | TRBV20-1 | CSAAPLDLAETGELFF | TGCAGTGCTGCCCCCCTGGATCTAGCGGAAACCGGGGAGCTGTTTTTT
TRBJ2-4 | few | NA | TRBV11-2 | CASSFLVGAAQGIQYF | TGTGCCAGCAGCTTTTTGGTTGGAGCGGCCCAGGGCATTCAGTACTTC
TRBJ2-5 | few | TRBD2 | TRBV4-1 | CASSQEGLLAGDETQYF | TGCGCCAGCAGCCAAGAGGGCTTACTAGCGGGAGACGAGACCCAGTACTTC
TRBJ2-1 | NA | TRBD2 | TRBV25-1 | CASSEFSSGRGHEQFF | TGTGCCAGCAGTGAATTTTCTAGCGGGAGAGGTCATGAGCAGTTCTTC
TRBJ2-7 | few | TRBD2 | TRBV6-2/TRBV6-3 | CASSPRDYQEAYEQYF | TGTGCCAGCAGTCCCCGGGACTATCAAGAAGCCTACGAGCAGTACTTC
TRBJ2-1 | few | NA | TRBV7-6 | CASSLGYSVTYNEQFF | TGTGCCAGCAGCCTAGGGTACTCAGTCACCTACAATGAGCAGTTCTTC
TRBJ2-1 | NA | TRBD2 | TRBV14 | CASSKLAGGGNEQFF | TGTGCCAGCAGCAAACTAGCGGGAGGAGGGAATGAGCAGTTCTTC
TRBJ2-3 | NA | TRBD2 | TRBV28 | CASSFPQRGPTDTQYF | TGTGCCAGCAGTTTTCCCCAGCGGGGGCCCACAGATACGCAGTATTTT
TRBJ2-1 | few | NA | TRBV20-1 | CSAPEEWGFHNEQFF | TGCAGTGCTCCCGAGGAATGGGGTTTCCACAATGAGCAGTTCTTC
TRBJ2-1 | NA | TRBD2 | TRBV16 | CASSPNLGLAEYHNEQFF | TGTGCCAGCAGCCCAAATTTAGGACTAGCGGAATACCACAATGAGCAGTTCTTC
TRBJ2-4 | many | NA | TRBV7-9 | CASSLVYLTGPFQYF | TGTGCCAGCAGCTTAGTTTATTTGACAGGCCCCTTTCAGTACTTC
TRBJ2-5 | few | NA | TRBV24-1 | CATSETGTSEETQYF | TGTGCCACCAGTGAAACCGGGACATCGGAAGAGACCCAGTACTTC
TRBJ2-7 | NA | NA | TRBV29-1 | CSVRGEGADEQYF | TGCAGCGTGCGAGGGGAGGGGGCCGACGAGCAGTACTTC
TRBJ2-5 | few | TRBD2 | TRBV13 | CASSYKTSGTKETQYF | TGTGCCAGCAGTTACAAGACTAGCGGGACGAAAGAGACCCAGTACTTC
TRBJ1-5 | many | NA | TRBV12-3/TRBV12-4 | CASSPAGSNQPQHF | TGTGCCAGCAGCCCGGCCGGGAGCAATCAGCCCCAGCATTTT
TRBJ2-7 | NA | TRBD1 | TRBV10-3 | CAISEGGGSSYEQYF | TGTGCCATCAGTGAAGGGGGCGGGTCCTCCTACGAGCAGTACTTC
TRBJ2-3 | once | TRBD1 | TRBV18 | CASSSFGQGTDTQYF | TGTGCCAGCTCATCTTTCGGACAGGGTACAGATACGCAGTATTTT
TRBJ1-1 | many | TRBD1 | TRBV27 | CASSLRTGGWTEAFF | TGTGCCAGCAGTCTAAGGACAGGGGGATGGACTGAAGCTTTCTTT
TRBJ2-1 | few | NA | TRBV11-2 | CASSLAASYNEQFF | TGTGCCAGCAGCTTAGCGGCCTCCTACAATGAGCAGTTCTTC
TRBJ2-7 | NA | NA | TRBV4-2 | CASSQPTTYEQYF | TGTGCCAGCAGCCAGCCTACTACCTACGAGCAGTACTTC
TRBJ2-7 | NA | NA | TRBV9 | CASSVGGGAPYEQYF | TGTGCCAGCAGCGTAGGTGGGGGAGCTCCCTACGAGCAGTACTTC
TRBJ1-2 | NA | NA | TRBV28 | CASSAPGIGGYTF | TGTGCCAGCAGTGCCCCCGGCATTGGGGGCTACACCTTC
TRBJ2-7 | few | TRBD1 | TRBV15 | CATSRGQGPSYEQYF | TGTGCCACCAGCAGAGGACAGGGCCCCTCCTACGAGCAGTACTTC
TRBJ2-7 | NA | TRBD1 | TRBV20-1 | CSADTGGTGEQYF | TGCAGTGCAGATACAGGGGGAACGGGCGAGCAGTACTTC
TRBJ2-2 | few | NA | TRBV29-1 | CSVVSANTGELFF | TGCAGCGTTGTATCTGCGAACACCGGGGAGCTGTTTTTT
TRBJ1-2 | many | TRBD1 | TRBV6-1 | CASLTGGANYGYTF | TGTGCCAGCTTGACAGGGGGCGCCAACTATGGCTACACCTTC
TRBJ1-3 | many | NA | TRBV3-1 | CASSPISGFSGNTIYF | TGTGCCAGCAGCCCCATATCCGGGTTCTCTGGAAACACCATATATTTT
TRBJ2-7 | NA | NA | TRBV7-9 | CASSGSGYEQYF | TGTGCCAGCAGCGGTAGCGGCTACGAGCAGTACTTC
TRBJ2-1 | few | TRBD2 | TRBV15 | CATSRGAGGSHNEQFF | TGTGCCACCAGCAGAGGCGCGGGGGGCTCCCACAATGAGCAGTTCTTC
TRBJ1-5 | once | TRBD1 | TRBV19 | CASSTGTGDLLNQSQHF | TGTGCCAGTAGTACCGGGACAGGGGACCTTCTGAATCAGTCCCAGCATTTT
TRBJ1-1 | NA | TRBD1 | TRBV10-3 | CAIGQGWTEAFF | TGTGCCATCGGACAGGGGTGGACTGAAGCTTTCTTT
TRBJ1-1 | few | TRBD1 | TRBV4-2 | CASSQGGQGGWNTEAFF | TGTGCCAGCAGCCAAGGTGGACAGGGTGGGTGGAACACTGAAGCTTTCTTT
TRBJ2-1 | NA | TRBD2 | TRBV11-2 | CASSLDGRTSGAYNEQFF | TGTGCCAGCAGCTTAGATGGCCGAACTAGCGGGGCATACAATGAGCAGTTCTTC
TRBJ2-2 | NA | NA | TRBV12-3/TRBV12-4 | CASSLDRVNTGELFF | TGTGCCAGCAGTCTTGACAGAGTAAACACCGGGGAGCTGTTTTTT
TRBJ2-7 | NA | TRBD1 | TRBV2 | CASRGGQVWYEQYF | TGTGCCAGCAGGGGCGGACAGGTTTGGTACGAGCAGTACTTC
TRBJ2-2 | many | TRBD1 | TRBV20-1 | CSAETGTGGLNTGELFF | TGCAGTGCTGAAACAGGGACAGGGGGCTTGAACACCGGGGAGCTGTTTTTT
TRBJ2-2 | NA | TRBD2 | TRBV4-2 | CASSQVGGFYGGELFF | TGTGCCAGCAGCCAGGTGGGGGGGTTTTATGGCGGGGAGCTGTTTTTT
TRBJ2-7 | many | NA | TRBV20-1 | CSARDRAPSPYEQYF | TGCAGTGCTAGAGATCGGGCTCCGAGCCCCTACGAGCAGTACTTC
TRBJ2-1 | few | NA | TRBV10-3 | CAIEGSYNEQFF | TGTGCCATCGAGGGATCCTACAATGAGCAGTTCTTC
TRBJ2-1 | few | TRBD2 | TRBV14 | CASSQVTSGSLDEQFF | TGTGCCAGCAGCCAAGTCACTAGCGGGAGTCTCGATGAGCAGTTCTTC
TRBJ1-6 | few | NA | TRBV4-1 | CASSQPLGPAGSPLHF | TGCGCCAGCAGCCAACCGCTGGGACCGGCTGGTTCACCCCTCCACTTT
TRBJ2-1 | many | NA | TRBV6-2/TRBV6-3 | CASQFTKVGMTYNEQFF | TGTGCCAGCCAGTTCACTAAAGTTGGGATGACCTACAATGAGCAGTTCTTC
TRBJ1-2 | few | NA | TRBV28 | CASTPYSNYGYTF | TGTGCCAGCACTCCTTACAGCAACTATGGCTACACCTTC
TRBJ2-7 | many | NA | TRBV12-3/TRBV12-4 | CASSFGTNEQYF | TGTGCCAGCAGTTTTGGGACCAACGAGCAGTACTTC
TRBJ2-1 | few | TRBD2 | TRBV9 | CASSVSGTSAYEQFF | TGTGCCAGCAGCGTTTCCGGGACTAGCGCCTATGAGCAGTTCTTC
TRBJ2-5 | NA | NA | TRBV12-3/TRBV12-4 | CASRETWAGNQETQYF | TGTGCCAGCAGGGAGACTTGGGCGGGGAACCAAGAGACCCAGTACTTC
TRBJ2-1 | NA | TRBD2 | TRBV20-1 | CSASSTSGGYEQFF | TGCAGTGCTAGTAGCACTAGCGGGGGATATGAGCAGTTCTTC
TRBJ1-1 | NA | NA | TRBV4-2 | CASSQDVGSDNTEAFF | TGTGCCAGCAGCCAAGACGTCGGGAGCGACAACACTGAAGCTTTCTTT
TRBJ1-5 | NA | NA | TRBV30 | CAWSPQANQPQHF | TGTGCCTGGAGTCCCCAGGCTAATCAGCCCCAGCATTTT
TRBJ2-7 | few | TRBD1 | TRBV5-1 | CASSRLGQGSSYEQYF | TGCGCCAGCAGCAGGTTAGGACAGGGGTCCTCCTACGAGCAGTACTTC
TRBJ2-1 | NA | TRBD2 | TRBV10-3 | CAISSSGTNYNEQFF | TGTGCCATCAGCTCTAGCGGGACGAACTACAATGAGCAGTTCTTC
TRBJ2-7 | NA | TRBD1 | TRBV7-8 | CASSLNRGSYYEQYF | TGTGCCAGCAGCTTGAACAGGGGGAGTTACTACGAGCAGTACTTC